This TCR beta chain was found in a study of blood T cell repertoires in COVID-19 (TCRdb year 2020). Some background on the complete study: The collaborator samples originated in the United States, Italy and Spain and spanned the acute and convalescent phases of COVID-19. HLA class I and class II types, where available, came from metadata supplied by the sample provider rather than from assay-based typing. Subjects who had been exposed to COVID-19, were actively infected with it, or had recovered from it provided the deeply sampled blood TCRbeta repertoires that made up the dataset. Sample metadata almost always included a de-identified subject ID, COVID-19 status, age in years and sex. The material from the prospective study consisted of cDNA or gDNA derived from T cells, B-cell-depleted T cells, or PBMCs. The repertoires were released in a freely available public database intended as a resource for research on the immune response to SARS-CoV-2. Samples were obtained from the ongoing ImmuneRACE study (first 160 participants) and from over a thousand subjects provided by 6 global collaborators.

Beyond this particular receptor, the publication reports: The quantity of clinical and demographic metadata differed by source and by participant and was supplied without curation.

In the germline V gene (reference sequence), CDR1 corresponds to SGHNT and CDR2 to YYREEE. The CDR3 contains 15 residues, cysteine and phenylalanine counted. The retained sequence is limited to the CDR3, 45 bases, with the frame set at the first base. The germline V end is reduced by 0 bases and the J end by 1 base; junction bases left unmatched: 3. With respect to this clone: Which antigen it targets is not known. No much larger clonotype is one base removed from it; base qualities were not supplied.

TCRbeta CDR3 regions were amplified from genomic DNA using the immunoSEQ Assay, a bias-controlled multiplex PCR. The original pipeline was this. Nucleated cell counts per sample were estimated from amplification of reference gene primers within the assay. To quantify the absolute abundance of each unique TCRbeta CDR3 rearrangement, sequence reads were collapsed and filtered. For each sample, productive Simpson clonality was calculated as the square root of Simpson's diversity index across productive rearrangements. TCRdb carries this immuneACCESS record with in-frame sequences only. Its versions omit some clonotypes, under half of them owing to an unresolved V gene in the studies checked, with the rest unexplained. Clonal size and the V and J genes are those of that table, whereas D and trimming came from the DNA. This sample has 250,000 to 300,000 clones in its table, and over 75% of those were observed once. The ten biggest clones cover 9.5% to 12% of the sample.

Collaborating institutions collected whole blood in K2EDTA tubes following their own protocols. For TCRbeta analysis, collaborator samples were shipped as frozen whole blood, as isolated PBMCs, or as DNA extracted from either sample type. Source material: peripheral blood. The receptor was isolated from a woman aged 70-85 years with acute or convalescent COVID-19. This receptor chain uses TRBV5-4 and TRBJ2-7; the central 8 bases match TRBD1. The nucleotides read TGTGCCAGCAGCTTGGGACAGGGGAGGTCCTACGAGCAGTACTTC. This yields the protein CASSLGQGRSYEQYF.